The rows below give T cell receptor beta chains drawn from one sample of a study of T-cell reconstitution after alpha-beta-depleted transplantation in children. One entry per CDR3 protein, called by TCRdb with MiXCR from the PCR reads. The profile covers about 210,000 distinct CDR3 sequences, with over 15% appearing a single time and approximately 40% taken by the ten largest. The source material was PBMCs, mostly from graft donor cells, sampled 360 days after TCRalphabeta/CD19-depleted stem cell transplant. These receptors originate from a male patient under 10 years old who had a stem cell transplant for acute lymphoblastic leukemia, so the T cells may come from the graft donor. Each CDR3 is given with its conserved first and last residue. A D gene is named only where the DNA matches it firmly. Expanded clones get a size class; other rows say once, few or many, or leave the size out.

TRBJ2-3 many . TRBV7-2 CASSLVGGNTDTQYF TGTGCCAGCAGCTTAGTCGGGGGAAACACAGATACGCAGTATTTT
TRBJ2-1 . TRBD2 TRBV20-1 CSARVASGGYNEQFF TGCAGTGCTAGGGTCGCTAGCGGGGGGTACAATGAGCAGTTCTTC
TRBJ2-2 . TRBD1 TRBV6-5 CASSYGTDTGELFF TGTGCCAGCAGTTACGGGACAGACACCGGGGAGCTGTTTTTT
TRBJ1-6 . . TRBV20-1 CSAGGEGDSPLHF TGCAGTGCCGGGGGGGAGGGAGATTCACCCCTCCACTTT
TRBJ2-7 . TRBD2 TRBV29-1 CSVDHLAGSSYEQYF TGCAGCGTTGACCACCTAGCGGGGAGCTCCTACGAGCAGTACTTC
TRBJ2-1 few . TRBV27 CASSSNNEQFF TGTGCCAGCAGTTCCAATAATGAGCAGTTCTTC
TRBJ2-5 few . TRBV2 CASSVAGEETQYF TGTGCCAGCAGTGTGGCAGGGGAAGAGACCCAGTACTTC
TRBJ2-1 few TRBD2 TRBV20-1 CSASLGLAVSYNEQFF TGCAGTGCTAGTCTCGGACTAGCAGTCTCCTACAATGAGCAGTTCTTC
TRBJ2-1 . . TRBV7-2 CASSFTPVGTAGNEQFF TGTGCCAGCAGCTTCACCCCGGTGGGAACAGCTGGAAATGAGCAGTTCTTC
TRBJ2-2 . . TRBV3-1 CASSQGVTEKTGELFF TGTGCCAGCAGCCAAGGGGTGACGGAGAAGACCGGGGAGCTGTTTTTT
TRBJ1-6 few TRBD1 TRBV29-1 CSAGTGINSPLHF TGCAGCGCCGGGACAGGAATAAATTCACCCCTCCACTTT
TRBJ2-2 many . TRBV29-1 CSVPGTHSTGELFF TGCAGCGTCCCCGGGACTCACAGTACCGGGGAGCTGTTTTTT
TRBJ2-5 . . TRBV20-1 CSASGRIYQETQYF TGCAGTGCTAGTGGCCGCATCTACCAAGAGACCCAGTACTTC
TRBJ1-3 few . TRBV11-2 CASSLSFWPDSGNTIYF TGTGCCAGCAGCTTAAGCTTTTGGCCGGACTCTGGAAACACCATATATTTT
TRBJ2-7 few TRBD1 TRBV12-3/TRBV12-4 CASSYRQGLPYEQYF TGTGCCAGCAGTTATCGACAGGGATTGCCCTACGAGCAGTACTTC
TRBJ1-4 . TRBD1 TRBV12-3/TRBV12-4 CASSSGARGEKLFF TGTGCCAGCAGTTCGGGGGCCAGGGGGGAAAAACTGTTTTTT
TRBJ2-7 few TRBD1 TRBV7-9 CASSWTRTGNPGQYF TGTGCCAGCAGCTGGACGCGGACAGGGAACCCCGGGCAGTACTTC
TRBJ2-1 few TRBD2 TRBV2 CASSPAGGSYNEQFF TGTGCCAGCAGTCCAGCGGGAGGGTCCTACAATGAGCAGTTCTTC
TRBJ2-2 many TRBD2 TRBV10-3 CAIPGGANTGELFF TGTGCCATCCCGGGGGGGGCGAACACCGGGGAGCTGTTTTTT
TRBJ1-5 . . TRBV7-2 CASSRGSDNQPQHF TGTGCCAGCAGCCGGGGCAGCGACAATCAGCCCCAGCATTTT
TRBJ2-3 few . TRBV15 CAIQGLGTDTQYF TGTGCCATCCAGGGCTTGGGCACAGATACGCAGTATTTT
TRBJ2-1 few . TRBV21-1 CASSTWTSHEQFF TGTGCCAGCAGCACTTGGACTAGCCATGAGCAGTTCTTC
TRBJ2-3 many TRBD2 TRBV7-2 CASSFLGGAADTQYF TGTGCCAGCAGTTTCCTCGGGGGGGCGGCAGATACGCAGTATTTT
TRBJ2-3 . . TRBV20-1 CSARDKAKPDTQYF TGCAGTGCTAGAGATAAGGCAAAGCCAGATACGCAGTATTTT
TRBJ1-2 few . TRBV5-5 CASSLPVMGSSYGYTF TGTGCCAGCAGCTTGCCGGTGATGGGATCGAGCTATGGCTACACCTTC
TRBJ2-7 few . TRBV6-6 CASKEQAFYEQYF TGTGCCAGCAAAGAACAGGCGTTCTACGAGCAGTACTTC
TRBJ2-1 . TRBD2 TRBV29-1 CSVEFVSGGGYNEQFF TGCAGCGTTGAATTCGTCAGTGGGGGGGGTTACAATGAGCAGTTCTTC
TRBJ2-5 . . TRBV5-1 CASTHLTTDQETQYF TGCGCCAGCACCCATCTAACGACCGACCAAGAGACCCAGTACTTC
TRBJ2-2 . . TRBV5-1 CASSLLQANTGELFF TGCGCCAGCAGCTTGCTCCAGGCGAACACCGGGGAGCTGTTTTTT
TRBJ2-7 few . TRBV28 CASRIRATFYEQYF TGTGCCAGCCGGATCCGGGCCACCTTCTACGAGCAGTACTTC
TRBJ2-5 . TRBD2 TRBV9 CASSGLAGGLGETQYF TGTGCCAGCAGCGGACTAGCGGGGGGGCTGGGAGAGACCCAGTACTTC
TRBJ2-5 few . TRBV10-3 CAISAGGQQETQYF TGTGCCATCAGTGCCGGCGGCCAGCAAGAGACCCAGTACTTC
TRBJ2-1 . . TRBV29-1 CSVDSWDTYNEQFF TGCAGCGTTGACTCTTGGGACACCTACAATGAGCAGTTCTTC
TRBJ2-2 many . TRBV28 CASSLAHTLTGELFF TGTGCCAGCAGTTTAGCCCACACTCTCACCGGGGAGCTGTTTTTT
TRBJ1-2 many . TRBV6-5 CASTSSDSNYGYTF TGTGCCAGCACCTCTTCGGATAGTAACTATGGCTACACCTTC